The next 31 T cell receptor beta chains were all read from a single sample in a study of PD-L1 blockade in urothelial cancer. Produced via immunoSEQ multiplex PCR; TCRdb's table is partial and in-frame only. Among approximately 71,000 clones listed, about 89% were seen once. This material consisted of PBMCs, taken around atezolizumab (anti-PD-L1) treatment. These receptors were collected from a man in his 60s with urothelial cancer.

This CDR3 is CASSPGQGIGELFF. The CDR3 region has the DNA TGTGCCAGCTCACCGGGACAGGGGATCGGGGAGCTGTTTTTT. This chain connects TRBV18 to TRBJ2-2, with 10 bases lining up with TRBD1. J lost 7 bases, V lost 3 bases, and 2 bases had no gene match. Germline CDR1 and CDR2: KGHSH and LQKENI. There are 14 residues in the CDR3.

The CDR3 coding sequence is TGTGCCATCAGGGACCCAGGGTCGGTGAACACTGAAGCTTTCTTT. Translation: CAIRDPGSVNTEAFF. J is TRBJ1-1 and V is TRBV10-3, with a tentative D call TRBD1 (5 bases). This CDR3 is built from 15 residues. V dropped 6 bases and J dropped 0 bases, with 14 bases sitting between them. Germline V lookup: CDR1 ENHRY, CDR2 SYGVKD.

The chain uses TRBV9 and TRBJ2-3; tentative D call: TRBD2 (5 bases). This CDR3 spans 17 amino acids. Germline CDR1 is SGDLS and CDR2 is YYNGEE. The V end was cut by 0 bases, the J end by 0 bases, with 14 bases between. The CDR3 loop is CASSVGTGFSSTDTQYF. DNA for the CDR3: TGTGCCAGCAGCGTAGGGACTGGCTTTTCTAGCACAGATACGCAGTATTTT.

This chain connects TRBV7-7 to TRBJ2-3; D is possibly TRBD2 (5 bases). Germline CDR1 is SSHAT and CDR2 is FNYEAQ (reference sequence). V gave up 4 bases and J gave up 4 bases, with 12 bases separating them. The CDR3 contains 14 residues. Written as DNA, the CDR3 is TGTGCCAGCAGCTCCCACTCGGGGTCAGATACGCAGTATTTT. As protein: CASSSHSGSDTQYF. The entire variable domain, with the rest obtained from reference TRBV7-7 and TRBJ2-3, is as follows: GAGVSQSPRYKVTKRGQDVTLRCDPISSHATLYWYQQALGQGPEFLTYFNYEAQPDKSGLPSDRFSAERPEGSISTLTIQRTEQRDSAMYRCASSSHSGSDTQYFGPGTRLTVL.

The V and J genes are TRBV28 and TRBJ2-1; tentative D call: TRBD2 (5 bases). The CDR3 has 15 amino acids. Trimming removed 2 bases from V and 6 bases from J, with 14 bases in between. Germline V gene data show CDR1 as MDHEN and CDR2 as SYDVKM. This chain's CDR3 is CASSLEGRFRNEQFF. In DNA form, the CDR3 reads TGTGCCAGCAGTTTAGAAGGGAGATTCCGCAATGAGCAGTTCTTC.

The chain links TRBV27 to TRBJ2-7; a possible D gene is TRBD1 (5 bases). The CDR3 covers 12 residues. Germline CDR1 reads MNHEY; CDR2 reads SMNVEV (reference sequence). The germline V and J ends were trimmed by 0 bases and 5 bases, with 5 bases remaining between them. CDR3 bases: TGTGCCAGCAGTTTATCAGGGGACGAGCAGTACTTC. Protein sequence: CASSLSGDEQYF.

The gene calls are TRBV4-1 and TRBJ1-2; 9 nucleotides line up with TRBD1. CDR3 size: 15 residues. The germline V gene encodes CDR1 MGHRA and CDR2 YSYEKL. V dropped 0 bases and J dropped 3; count of bases not matched to a gene: 2. The CDR3 nucleotides are TGCGCCAGCAGCCAAGATCGACAGGGGGACTATGGCTACACCTTC. Translating it yields CASSQDRQGDYGYTF.

The chain uses TRBV5-6 and TRBJ2-1; 10 bases are a match to TRBD1. V shed 2 bases and J 6 bases; nucleotides not matched to a gene: 8. The CDR3 extends over 16 amino acids. CDR1 SGHDT and CDR2 YYEEEE come from the germline V gene. DNA for the CDR3: TGTGCCAGCAGCTTCCGTGGGACAGGGGATATCAATGAGCAGTTCTTC. It yields the protein CASSFRGTGDINEQFF.

CDR3 sequence: CASSLLIRGGTGELFF. CDR3 nucleotide sequence: TGTGCCAGCAGCTTGCTAATACGGGGAGGGACCGGGGAGCTGTTTTTT. The chain joins TRBV5-5 to TRBJ2-2; 7 nucleotides agree with TRBD2. The ends lost 1 base at V and 5 bases at J; junction bases unmatched: 8. Germline loops: CDR1 SGHKS, CDR2 YYEKEE (reference sequence). The CDR3 has 16 residues.

This chain links TRBV7-9 with TRBJ2-2, with 12 positions matching TRBD2. The J segment lost 4 bases and the V segment lost 4 bases, leaving 7 bases of the junction unmatched. The length of the CDR3 is 17 residues. Per germline, CDR1 SEHNR and CDR2 FQNEAQ (reference sequence). The CDR3 is CASSSTSGGPFTGELFF. CDR3 coding DNA: TGTGCCAGCAGCTCGACTAGCGGGGGACCATTCACCGGGGAGCTGTTTTTT.

The J gene is TRBJ2-3, the V gene TRBV9; weak D call: TRBD2 (5 bases). Trimming took off 0 bases at V and 6 bases at J, with 20 bases between the two ends. This CDR3 comprises 17 residues. The V gene's germline CDR1 is SGDLS and CDR2 YYNGEE. CDR3 DNA sequence: TGTGCCAGCAGCGTAGCTGGAGGAAGATCTTCTGGGGATACGCAGTATTTT. Translating it yields CASSVAGGRSSGDTQYF.

V and J are TRBV11-2 and TRBJ2-1; 11 positions match TRBD2. This CDR3 comprises 16 residues. V was clipped by 3 bases and J by 9 bases; unmatched bases: 10. Germline values: CDR1 SGHAT, CDR2 FQNNGV. The CDR3 bases are TGTGCCAGCAGCTTGGGGTTAGCGGGAGGGGGGGGTGAGCAGTTCTTC. Translation: CASSLGLAGGGGEQFF.

This clone occurred a few times. The chain has TRBV10-2 and TRBJ1-2, with TRBD1 matching over 8 bases. The J segment lost 5 bases and the V segment lost 5 bases, leaving 7 bases of the junction unmatched. The CDR3 length is 14 residues. The germline V gene encodes CDR1 WSHSY and CDR2 SAAADI. The CDR3 DNA reads TGCGCCAGCAGTCGGACAGGGCCATCGTATGGCTACACCTTC. Protein sequence: CASSRTGPSYGYTF.

The chain carries TRBV27 and TRBJ1-5, with a weak D call TRBD1 (5 bases). In germline, CDR1 is MNHEY, CDR2 SMNVEV (reference sequence). The length of the CDR3 is 13 residues. V was clipped by 3 bases and J by 7 bases, with 10 bases between them. CDR3: CASSFSGGQPQHF. In nucleotides, the CDR3 is TGTGCCAGCAGTTTTTCGGGGGGGCAGCCCCAGCATTTT.

The chain couples TRBV7-2 to TRBJ2-5; TRBD1 is a possible D gene (5 bases). V was clipped by 6 bases and J by 5 bases, with 13 bases between them. Germline-derived CDR1 and CDR2 are SGHTA and FQGNSA. The CDR3 is 13 residues long. CDR3 in DNA: TGTGCCAGCAGTTCTACCCAGGGTGAGACCCAGTACTTC. It codes for CASSSTQGETQYF. Based on the CDR3 plus reference TRBV7-2 and TRBJ2-5, the full variable domain is GAGVSQSPSNKVTEKGKDVELRCDPISGHTALYWYRQSLGQGLEFLIYFQGNSAPDKSGLPSDRFSAERTGGSVSTLTIQRTQQEDSAVYLCASSSTQGETQYFGPGTRLLVL.

The J gene is TRBJ1-2, the V gene TRBV11-2, with 7 bases matching TRBD1. V lost 0 bases, J lost 0 bases, and 1 base stayed unmatched. This CDR3 is 15 amino acids long. Germline CDR1 and CDR2: SGHAT and FQNNGV. CDR3: CASSLETGPNYGYTF. CDR3 nucleotide sequence: TGTGCCAGCAGCTTAGAGACAGGGCCTAACTATGGCTACACCTTC.

The chain joins TRBV6-6 to TRBJ1-5; D uncertain. This CDR3 contains 15 residues. Trimming took off 6 bases at V and 4 bases at J, with 16 bases between the two ends. Germline CDR1 is MNHNY and CDR2 is SVGAGI (reference sequence). DNA of the CDR3: TGTGCCAGCAGACCAACCGGGTCCGTAAATCAGCCCCAGCATTTT. Its protein is CASRPTGSVNQPQHF.

The J gene is TRBJ1-5, the V gene TRBV28; 9 nucleotides agree with TRBD1. The CDR3 is 13 amino acids. The V segment lost 8 bases and the J segment 6 bases; nucleotides outside the gene matches: 5. Germline-derived CDR1 and CDR2 are MDHEN and SYDVKM. The CDR3 sequence: CASGGQGGQPQHF. As DNA, the CDR3 is TGTGCCAGCGGGGGACAGGGAGGTCAGCCCCAGCATTTT.

In DNA form, the CDR3 reads TGTGCCAGCAGCGGGGGACAGGGCTACGAGCAGTACTTC. It is translated as CASSGGQGYEQYF. The rearrangement joins TRBV5-4 to TRBJ2-7, with TRBD1 matching 9 bases. The CDR3 has 13 amino acids. Per germline, CDR1 SGHNT and CDR2 YYREEE (reference sequence). V shed 4 bases and J 3 bases; nucleotides not matched to a gene: 2.

Points on this clone: The conserved closing phenylalanine or tryptophan is absent in this CDR3, likely reflecting a read error. The DNA is left out, because the CDR3 cannot be placed on it with certainty; the CDR3 is given as TCRdb lists it. The chain has TRBV20-1 and TRBJ2-6; the D call of TRBD2 is as the table states it, not checked on the DNA. The CDR3 is 8 amino acids long, termini counted. CDR1 DFQATT and CDR2 SNEGSKA come from the germline V gene (reference sequence). CDR3 in amino acids: CSAGLGGT.

CDR3 bases: TGTGCCAGCAGCCCGGGACAGGGCGCGAACACCGGGGAGCTGTTTTTT. Translation: CASSPGQGANTGELFF. This chain joins TRBV7-9 and TRBJ2-2; 9 nucleotides match TRBD1. Germline V lookup: CDR1 SEHNR, CDR2 FQNEAQ (reference sequence). Unmatched junction bases numbered 4, after V lost 5 bases and J lost 0 bases. The CDR3 has 16 amino acids.

This chain connects TRBV11-2 to TRBJ2-7; 10 nucleotides agree with TRBD1. Germline CDR1 reads SGHAT; CDR2 reads FQNNGV. V lost 7 bases, J lost 3 bases, and 9 bases stayed unmatched. The CDR3 is 15 amino acids. The chain's CDR3 is CASTEPTGGFYEQYF. DNA of the CDR3: TGTGCCAGCACCGAACCGACAGGGGGCTTCTACGAGCAGTACTTC.

The V and J genes are TRBV18 and TRBJ2-3; possible D gene TRBD2, 6 bases. Per germline, CDR1 KGHSH and CDR2 LQKENI. Trimming pared 1 base from V and 8 bases from J, leaving 10 bases between. The CDR3 runs to 13 residues. CDR3 nucleotide sequence: TGTGCCAGCTCACCACAGGAGGGACTTACGCAGTATTTT. Translated: CASSPQEGLTQYF.

The chain uses TRBV30 and TRBJ2-1, with TRBD2 matching over 9 bases. Germline CDR1 and CDR2: GTSNPN and SVGIG (reference sequence). J lost 3 bases, V lost 5 bases, and 5 bases had no gene match. This CDR3 spans 14 amino acids. The CDR3 sequence is CAWDSGGLYNEQFF. The CDR3 coding sequence is TGTGCCTGGGATAGCGGGGGACTCTACAATGAGCAGTTCTTC.

This CDR3 is CASSLLYGYEQYF. CDR3 bases: TGTGCCAGCAGTTTATTGTACGGCTACGAGCAGTACTTC. This sequence joins TRBV27 and TRBJ2-7, with no clear D. Per germline, CDR1 MNHEY and CDR2 SMNVEV (reference sequence). V dropped 1 base and J dropped 3 bases, with 7 bases sitting between them. This CDR3 is built from 13 residues.

The chain has TRBV19 and TRBJ1-5; 7 positions match TRBD1. The CDR3 is made up of 16 amino acids. Germline V gene lookup returns CDR1 LNHDA and CDR2 SQIVND (reference sequence). The trim removed 5 bases at V and 3 bases at J, leaving 10 bases unmatched. The CDR3 DNA follows: TGTGCCAGTAGTTCAAAGCCGGGACAGCTCAATCAGCCCCAGCATTTT. Its protein is CASSSKPGQLNQPQHF.

The chain carries TRBV9 and TRBJ2-3; 10 bases fit TRBD2. Germline CDR1 SGDLS, CDR2 YYNGEE. V lost 4 bases and J lost 0; bases outside the gene matches: 5. The CDR3 has 16 residues. CDR3 coding DNA: TGTGCCAGCAGCCCTAGCGGGGGAATTAGCACAGATACGCAGTATTTT. This sequence encodes CASSPSGGISTDTQYF.

This chain uses TRBV25-1 with TRBJ1-4; 7 positions match TRBD1. V lost 4 bases to trimming and J lost 3 bases; unmatched junction nucleotides: 5. There are 15 residues in the CDR3. Germline values: CDR1 MGHDK, CDR2 SYGVNS. CDR3 nucleotides: TGTGCCAGCAGTGGAAAGGGGGCGGCTAATGAAAAACTGTTTTTT. This gives the protein CASSGKGAANEKLFF.

The rearrangement links TRBV6-5 to TRBJ1-1; 10 bases match TRBD1. After removal of 2 bases from V and 5 bases from J, the junction contained 2 bases not matched to a gene. CDR1 and CDR2 (germline): MNHEY, SVGAGI. The CDR3 has 14 amino acids. CDR3 residues: CASSYRTGGTEAFF. CDR3 DNA: TGTGCCAGCAGTTACCGGACAGGGGGAACTGAAGCTTTCTTT.

The V gene is TRBV11-1, the J gene TRBJ2-7; 9 bases fit TRBD2. Germline CDR1 and CDR2: SGHAT and FQDESV (reference sequence). CDR3 length: 15 amino acids. J gave up 4 bases and V 3 bases, and 7 bases lay outside the gene matches. This chain's CDR3 is CASSLILAGVYEQYF. Here the CDR3 DNA reads TGTGCCAGCAGCTTGATACTAGCGGGTGTGTACGAGCAGTACTTC.

The chain couples TRBV28 to TRBJ1-2, with D unresolved. The CDR3 has 14 residues. Germline assignment: CDR1 MDHEN and CDR2 SYDVKM. V gave up 6 bases and J gave up 2 bases, with 13 bases separating them. CDR3 bases: TGTGCCAGCAGCCCAGGTGGGTCGAACTATGGCTACACCTTC. Amino acid sequence: CASSPGGSNYGYTF.